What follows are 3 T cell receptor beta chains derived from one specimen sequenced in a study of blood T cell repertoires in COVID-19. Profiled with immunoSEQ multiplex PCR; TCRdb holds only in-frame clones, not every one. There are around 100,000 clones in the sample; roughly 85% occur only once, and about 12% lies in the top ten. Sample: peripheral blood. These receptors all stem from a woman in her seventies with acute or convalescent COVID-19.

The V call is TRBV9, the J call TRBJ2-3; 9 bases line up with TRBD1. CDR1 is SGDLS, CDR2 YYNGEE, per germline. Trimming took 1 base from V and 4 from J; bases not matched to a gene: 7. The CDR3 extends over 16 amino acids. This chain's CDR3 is CASSVRDREGADTQYF. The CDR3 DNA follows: TGTGCCAGCAGCGTAAGGGACAGGGAGGGCGCAGATACGCAGTATTTT.

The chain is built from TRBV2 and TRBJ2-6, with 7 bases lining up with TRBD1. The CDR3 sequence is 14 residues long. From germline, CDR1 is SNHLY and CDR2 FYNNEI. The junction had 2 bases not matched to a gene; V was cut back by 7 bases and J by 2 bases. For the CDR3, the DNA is TGTGCCAGCACAACAGGGGCTGGGGCCAACGTCCTGACTTTC. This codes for CASTTGAGANVLTF.

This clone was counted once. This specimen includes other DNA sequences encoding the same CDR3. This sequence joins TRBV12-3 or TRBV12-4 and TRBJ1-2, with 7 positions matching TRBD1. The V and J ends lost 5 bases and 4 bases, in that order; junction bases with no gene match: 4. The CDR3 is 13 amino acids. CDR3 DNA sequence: TGTGCCAGCAGTCGGGACAGACTCTATGGCTACACCTTC. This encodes CASSRDRLYGYTF.